These 9 T cell receptor beta chains were all obtained from the same sample, sequenced in a study of CD8 T cells in ankylosing spondylitis. No cognate antigen is known for these TCRs. Each CDR3 protein gets one entry after TCRdb re-called the 5' RACE reads with MiXCR. The sample consists of under 450,000 distinct CDR3 sequences, over 15% of them appearing once. General observations from the study: Among TCR beta sequences, a motif of roughly 8 highly homologous variants appeared characteristic of ankylosing spondylitis blood.

The sequencing input was blood, either unsorted or a sorted T cell fraction (not recorded which). The receptor source for this set is a male donor with ankylosing spondylitis.

This clonotype has a handful of counts. The chain carries TRBV4-1 and TRBJ2-7, with D perhaps matching TRBD1 or TRBD2 (5 bases each). The CDR3 is made up of 12 amino acids. V was trimmed by 4 bases and J by 8 bases, leaving 12 bases between them. CDR1 and CDR2 (germline): MGHRA, YSYEKL. The CDR3 region has the DNA TGCGCCAGCAGCCCGGGGCTAGAGAAGCAGTACTTC. This sequence encodes CASSPGLEKQYF.

J is TRBJ1-1 and V is TRBV7-9; possible D gene TRBD1, 6 bases. Looked up from germline, CDR1 is SEHNR and CDR2 is FQNEAQ (reference sequence). The CDR3 has 13 amino acids. Trimming took 10 bases from V and 0 from J, leaving 12 bases between them. This CDR3 reads CATRTDLNTEAFF. CDR3 bases: TGTGCCACCCGGACAGATCTGAACACTGAAGCTTTCTTT. Variable domain in full (rest from reference TRBV7-9 and TRBJ1-1): DTGVSQNPRHKITKRGQNVTFRCDPISEHNRLYWYRQTLGQGPEFLTYFQNEAQLEKSRLLSDRFSAERPKGSFSTLEIQRTEQGDSAMYLCATRTDLNTEAFFGQGTRLTVV.

The chain recombines TRBV11-2 with TRBJ1-1; the match to TRBD1 covers 8 bases. Trimming took 1 base from V and 8 from J; bases not matched to a gene: 6. Per the germline V gene, CDR1 is SGHAT and CDR2 is FQNNGV. There are 14 residues in the CDR3. The CDR3 bases are TGTGCCAGCAGCTTAGTCGGCAGGGGGCAAGAAGCTTTCTTT. It yields the protein CASSLVGRGQEAFF.

The sample holds one count of this clonotype. A single base separates this from a much larger clone, so it may be a read error. The chain recombines TRBV7-2 with TRBJ1-5; possibly TRBD1 for D (6 bases). V gave up 4 bases and J gave up 1 base, with 8 bases separating them. The CDR3 runs to 14 residues. Germline V gene sequence: CDR1 SGHTA, CDR2 FQGNSA. The CDR3 is CASSSDRSNQPQHF. In DNA form, the CDR3 reads TGTGCCAGCAGCTCCGACAGGAGCAATCAGCCCCAGCATTTT. The complete variable domain, with remaining parts taken from reference TRBV7-2 and TRBJ1-5, reads GAGVSQSPSNKVTEKGKDVELRCDPISGHTALYWYRQSLGQGLEFLIYFQGNSAPDKSGLPSDRFSAERTGGSVSTLTIQRTQQEDSAVYLCASSSDRSNQPQHFGDGTRLSIL.

This clonotype was counted many times. The J gene is TRBJ2-2, the V gene TRBV12-3 or TRBV12-4; the match to TRBD1 covers 12 bases. V lost 5 bases and J lost 6; bases outside the gene matches: 7. The CDR3 length is 16 residues. The CDR3 is CASSPGTGGVPGELFF. The CDR3 nucleotides are TGTGCCAGCAGTCCCGGGACAGGGGGCGTTCCCGGGGAGCTGTTTTTT.

This clonotype was seen a few times. The rearrangement joins TRBV7-9 to TRBJ1-1; 7 bases line up with TRBD1. The CDR3 covers 14 residues. Germline CDR1 and CDR2: SEHNR and FQNEAQ (reference sequence). J gave up 5 bases and V 3 bases, and 6 bases lay outside the gene matches. CDR3 sequence: CASSFTTGLTEAFF. CDR3 sequence (DNA): TGTGCCAGCAGCTTCACGACAGGGTTAACTGAAGCTTTCTTT. The whole variable domain, remainder taken from reference TRBV7-9 and TRBJ1-1, is DTGVSQNPRHKITKRGQNVTFRCDPISEHNRLYWYRQTLGQGPEFLTYFQNEAQLEKSRLLSDRFSAERPKGSFSTLEIQRTEQGDSAMYLCASSFTTGLTEAFFGQGTRLTVV.

V and J are TRBV24-1 and TRBJ2-2, with D possibly TRBD2 on 5 matching bases. This CDR3 contains 15 residues. The germline gives CDR1 KGHDR, CDR2 SFDVKD. Trimming shortened V by 3 bases and J by 4 bases, and 11 bases separated the two germline ends. This CDR3 reads CATSDPGVGTGELFF. The CDR3 region has the DNA TGTGCCACCAGTGATCCCGGGGTGGGCACCGGGGAGCTGTTTTTT.

This clonotype was picked up many times. This chain joins TRBV5-1 and TRBJ2-5, with a tentative D call TRBD2 (7 bases). The CDR3 loop spans 15 amino acids. Germline values: CDR1 SGHRS, CDR2 YFSETQ. With 4 bases removed from V and 2 bases from J, the gap between germline ends came to 15 bases. CDR3 sequence reads: CASSPAGAAQETQYF. As DNA, the CDR3 is TGCGCCAGCAGCCCCGCGGGGGCAGCACAAGAGACCCAGTACTTC. Combining the CDR3 with reference TRBV5-1 and TRBJ2-5 gives the whole variable domain KAGVTQTPRYLIKTRGQQVTLSCSPISGHRSVSWYQQTPGQGLQFLFEYFSETQRNKGNFPGRFSGRQFSNSRSEMNVSTLELGDSALYLCASSPAGAAQETQYFGPGTRLLVL.

This clonotype was counted ten times or more. V and J are TRBV10-3 and TRBJ2-2; 8 nucleotides agree with TRBD2. There are 17 residues in the CDR3. Losses at the gene ends were 0 bases for V and 1 base for J; bases not matched to a gene: 4. CDR1 ENHRY and CDR2 SYGVKD come from the germline V gene. CDR3 coding DNA: TGTGCCATCAGTGAGTCGAGAACTAGCGGGAACACCGGGGAGCTGTTTTTT. Residues: CAISESRTSGNTGELFF.